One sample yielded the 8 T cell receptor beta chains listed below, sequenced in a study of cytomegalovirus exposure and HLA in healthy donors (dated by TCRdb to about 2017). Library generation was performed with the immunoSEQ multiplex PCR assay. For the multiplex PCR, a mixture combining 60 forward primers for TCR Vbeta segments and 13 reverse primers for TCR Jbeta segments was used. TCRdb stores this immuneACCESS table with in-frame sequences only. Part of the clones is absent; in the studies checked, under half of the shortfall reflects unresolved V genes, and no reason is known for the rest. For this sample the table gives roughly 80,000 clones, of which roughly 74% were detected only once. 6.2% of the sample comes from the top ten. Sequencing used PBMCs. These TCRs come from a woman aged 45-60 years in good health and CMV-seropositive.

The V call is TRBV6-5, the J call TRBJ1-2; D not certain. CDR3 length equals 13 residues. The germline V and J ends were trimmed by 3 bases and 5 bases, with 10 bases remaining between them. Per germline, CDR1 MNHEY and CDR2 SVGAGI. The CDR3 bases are TGTGCCAGCAGTTATTGGCCGCCTTATGGCTACACCTTC. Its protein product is CASSYWPPYGYTF.

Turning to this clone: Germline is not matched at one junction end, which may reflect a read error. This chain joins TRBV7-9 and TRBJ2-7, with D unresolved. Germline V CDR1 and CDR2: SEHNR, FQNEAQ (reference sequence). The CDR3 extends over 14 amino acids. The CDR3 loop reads CSSSFLQDSYEQYF. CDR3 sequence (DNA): TGTTCCAGCAGCTTTCTCCAGGATTCCTACGAGCAGTACTTC.

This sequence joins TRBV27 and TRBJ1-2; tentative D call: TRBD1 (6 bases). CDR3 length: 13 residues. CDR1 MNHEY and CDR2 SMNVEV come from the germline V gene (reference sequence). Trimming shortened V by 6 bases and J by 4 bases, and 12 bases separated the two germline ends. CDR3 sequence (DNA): TGTGCCAGCAGCTTACAGGGTAGCTATGGCTACACCTTC. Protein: CASSLQGSYGYTF.

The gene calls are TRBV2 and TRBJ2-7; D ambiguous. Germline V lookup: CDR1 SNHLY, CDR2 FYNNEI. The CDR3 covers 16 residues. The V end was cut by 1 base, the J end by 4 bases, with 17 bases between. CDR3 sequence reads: CASSEVVWAVRYEQYF. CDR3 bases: TGTGCCAGCAGTGAAGTGGTCTGGGCAGTTCGTTACGAGCAGTACTTC.

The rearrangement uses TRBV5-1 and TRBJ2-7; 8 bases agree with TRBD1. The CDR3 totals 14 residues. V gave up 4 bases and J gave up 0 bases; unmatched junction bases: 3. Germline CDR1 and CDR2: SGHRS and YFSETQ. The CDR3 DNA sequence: TGCGCCAGCAGCCCGGGACAGGACTCCTACGAGCAGTACTTC. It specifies CASSPGQDSYEQYF.

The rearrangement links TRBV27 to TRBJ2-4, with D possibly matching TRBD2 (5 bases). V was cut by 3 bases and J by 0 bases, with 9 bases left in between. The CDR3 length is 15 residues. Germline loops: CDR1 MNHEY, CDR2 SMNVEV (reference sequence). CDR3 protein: CASSFDYRAKNIQYF. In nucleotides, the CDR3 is TGTGCCAGCAGTTTTGACTACCGAGCCAAAAACATTCAGTACTTC.

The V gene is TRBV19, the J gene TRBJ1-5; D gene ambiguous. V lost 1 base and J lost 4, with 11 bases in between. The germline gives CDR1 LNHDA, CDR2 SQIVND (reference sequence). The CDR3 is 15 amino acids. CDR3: CASSIVFSENQPQHF. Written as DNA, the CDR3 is TGTGCCAGTAGTATAGTGTTCAGCGAAAATCAGCCCCAGCATTTT.

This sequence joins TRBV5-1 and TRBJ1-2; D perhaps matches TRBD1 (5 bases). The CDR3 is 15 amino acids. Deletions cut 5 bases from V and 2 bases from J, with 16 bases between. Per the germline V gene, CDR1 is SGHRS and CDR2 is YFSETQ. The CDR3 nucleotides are TGCGCCAGCAGACCAGGGCCTGGGCAGAACTATGGCTACACCTTC. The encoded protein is CASRPGPGQNYGYTF. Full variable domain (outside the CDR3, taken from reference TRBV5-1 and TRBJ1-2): KAGVTQTPRYLIKTRGQQVTLSCSPISGHRSVSWYQQTPGQGLQFLFEYFSETQRNKGNFPGRFSGRQFSNSRSEMNVSTLELGDSALYLCASRPGPGQNYGYTFGSGTRLTVV.